The clone carrying this T cell receptor beta chain was detected only a few times. Researchers took RNA transcripts and amplified the TCR beta CDR3 regions from them. First-round RT-PCR with HTBI primers amplified the TCR CDR3 region. One entry per CDR3 protein, called by TCRdb with MiXCR from the multiplex PCR reads. This sample has 600,000 or so distinct CDR3 sequences, with more than 13% found just once. These data are taken from a study of T cells in Graves' hyperthyroidism and ophthalmopathy. Background on the study: Before any treatment, at initial diagnosis, peripheral blood was collected.

A NOSPECS grade of at least 4, a Clinical Activity Score of at least 3 and duration under 3 months were recorded in ophthalmopathy patients. Patients showing uncontrolled infection, other autoimmune disease, pregnancy or lactation were ineligible. Source material: blood. The sequence derives from a woman aged 18 to 35 with Graves' ophthalmopathy.

CDR3 loop: CASTPVQGAFSYEQYF. The DNA of the CDR3 is TGTGCCAGCACCCCAGTCCAGGGGGCCTTTTCCTACGAGCAGTACTTC. The V call is TRBV4-2, the J call TRBJ2-7, with 8 bases matching TRBD1. CDR3 size: 16 residues. Germline loops: CDR1 LGHNA, CDR2 YNFKEQ. Unmatched junction bases numbered 12, after V lost 7 bases and J lost 1 base.